The 20 T cell receptor beta chains listed next were all sequenced from one sample in a study of T cell repertoires in cytomegalovirus infection. Each CDR3 protein is one row after TCRdb ran MiXCR on the reads. The sample has roughly 760,000 distinct CDR3 sequences; roughly a third are singletons. The sample taken for sequencing was PBMCs. These receptors were obtained from a human donor in good health (CMV status not recorded). Some clones in this sample may be carry-over from other donors' samples.

This clonotype was picked up a small number of times. This CDR3 is CASSTQRQETQYF. The CDR3, as DNA: TGTGCCAGTAGTACACAGCGCCAAGAGACCCAGTACTTC. This sequence joins TRBV19 and TRBJ2-5, with unresolved D. V dropped 4 bases and J dropped 1 base, with 7 bases sitting between them. The CDR3 runs 13 residues. From germline, CDR1 is LNHDA and CDR2 SQIVND (reference sequence).

V and J are TRBV27 and TRBJ1-3; weak D call: TRBD1 (5 bases). This CDR3 contains 16 residues. Trimming took off 2 bases at V and 0 bases at J, with 11 bases between the two ends. The germline V gene encodes CDR1 MNHEY and CDR2 SMNVEV (reference sequence). This CDR3 is CASSLTGPLSGNTIYF. The CDR3 bases are TGTGCCAGCAGTTTAACAGGCCCGCTCTCTGGAAACACCATATATTTT.

The chain combines TRBV24-1 with TRBJ1-1; weak D call: TRBD1 (6 bases). The V end lost 5 bases, the J end lost 11 bases, and 17 bases lay between the germline ends. Germline V gives CDR1 KGHDR, CDR2 SFDVKD. CDR3 length: 13 amino acids. The CDR3 region is CATSGGPGHTAFF. In nucleotides, the CDR3 is TGTGCCACCAGTGGGGGTCCGGGACATACGGCTTTCTTT.

V usage is TRBV12-3 or TRBV12-4 and J usage is TRBJ2-1; D is ambiguous. The CDR3 totals 12 residues. V lost 5 bases and J 8 bases, leaving 10 bases between the germline ends. CDR3 in DNA: TGTGCCAGCAGTCAACGGTCGGATGAGCAGTTCTTC. Protein: CASSQRSDEQFF.

This clonotype has just a few counts. The chain recombines TRBV7-8 with TRBJ1-2; 11 nucleotides line up with TRBD1. The ends lost 1 base at V and 2 bases at J; junction bases unmatched: 3. There are 16 residues in the CDR3. Germline lookup yields CDR1 SGHVS and CDR2 FQNEAQ. CDR3 in amino acids: CASSLVWDRGNYGYTF. DNA of the CDR3: TGTGCCAGCAGCTTAGTTTGGGACAGGGGGAACTATGGCTACACCTTC.

This chain links TRBV28 with TRBJ2-4; TRBD2 aligns across 8 bases. The V gene end was trimmed by 4 bases and the J gene end by 3 bases; junction bases not matched to a gene: 8. The CDR3 covers 16 residues. Germline V gene data show CDR1 as MDHEN and CDR2 as SYDVKM. The CDR3 sequence: CASSYREGRGKNIQYF. In nucleotides, the CDR3 is TGTGCCAGCAGTTATCGGGAGGGCCGGGGCAAAAACATTCAGTACTTC.

The V and J genes are TRBV27 and TRBJ1-6; no clear D. V lost 7 bases and J lost 8, with 18 bases in between. The germline CDR1 and CDR2 sequences are MNHEY and SMNVEV (reference sequence). The CDR3 consists of 15 residues. CDR3 residues: CASIQRPTQDSPLHF. In DNA form, the CDR3 reads TGTGCCAGCATTCAACGACCAACTCAGGATTCACCCCTCCACTTT.

This clonotype was seen ten or more times. The chain combines TRBV7-2 with TRBJ2-5, with D maybe TRBD1 (7 bases). The germline V gene has CDR1 SGHTA and CDR2 FQGNSA. The V end lost 5 bases, the J end lost 8 bases, and 21 bases lay between the germline ends. The CDR3 sequence is 15 residues long. DNA of the CDR3: TGTGCCAGCAGCGCCGCGCAGGGGGGTCTGGTTACCCAGTACTTC. Translation: CASSAAQGGLVTQYF.

This clonotype has at least ten counts. The chain is built from TRBV7-9 and TRBJ1-1; D is perhaps TRBD1 (5 bases). The length of the CDR3 is 15 residues. Trimming stripped 4 bases from V and 1 base from J, with 13 bases between. Germline CDR1 is SEHNR and CDR2 is FQNEAQ (reference sequence). The CDR3 protein is CASSSQGGRNTEAFF. The CDR3 coding sequence is TGTGCCAGCAGCTCCCAGGGAGGGAGGAACACTGAAGCTTTCTTT.

The rearrangement joins TRBV2 to TRBJ2-7; tentatively, D is TRBD1 (6 bases). Germline CDR1 reads SNHLY; CDR2 reads FYNNEI. This CDR3 region has 12 residues. V lost 11 bases and J lost 6, with 17 bases in between. The CDR3 DNA follows: TGTGCCCGCCGAGGGGGATCGGGCGAGCAGTACTTC. This sequence encodes CARRGGSGEQYF.

This clonotype occurred many times. V is TRBV7-2 and J is TRBJ1-2; D not certain. The CDR3 spans 12 residues. V lost 3 bases and J 4 bases, leaving 6 bases between the germline ends. Per germline, CDR1 SGHTA and CDR2 FQGNSA. CDR3 region: CASSFGPYGYTF. CDR3 nucleotide sequence: TGTGCCAGCAGCTTCGGACCCTATGGCTACACCTTC. The full variable domain, completed using reference TRBV7-2 and TRBJ1-2, is GAGVSQSPSNKVTEKGKDVELRCDPISGHTALYWYRQSLGQGLEFLIYFQGNSAPDKSGLPSDRFSAERTGGSVSTLTIQRTQQEDSAVYLCASSFGPYGYTFGSGTRLTVV.

The chain employs TRBV12-3 or TRBV12-4 and TRBJ1-3; TRBD1 is a possible D gene (5 bases). CDR3 length: 15 residues. The V end was cut by 4 bases, the J end by 4 bases, with 14 bases between. The CDR3 coding sequence is TGTGCCAGCAGTTCTACACAGACAGAAGGAAACACCATATATTTT. It translates to CASSSTQTEGNTIYF.

The chain joins TRBV28 to TRBJ2-7; D not certain. The V gene lost 8 bases and the J gene lost 3 bases, with 14 bases spanning the gap. The V gene's germline CDR1 is MDHEN and CDR2 SYDVKM. The CDR3 sequence is 13 residues long. This CDR3 is CASGQARLYEQYF. Here the CDR3 DNA reads TGTGCCAGCGGCCAAGCGCGACTCTACGAGCAGTACTTC.

The gene calls are TRBV6-2 or TRBV6-3 and TRBJ2-7; 10 bases align to TRBD2. Losses at the gene ends were 6 bases for V and 4 bases for J; bases not matched to a gene: 6. This CDR3 is built from 14 residues. Germline V gene lookup returns CDR1 MNHEY and CDR2 SVGEGT. The CDR3 reads CASRRLAGLYEQYF. As DNA, the CDR3 is TGTGCCAGCAGGAGACTAGCGGGTTTGTACGAGCAGTACTTC.

The rearrangement uses TRBV6-6 and TRBJ1-1; TRBD1 aligns across 7 bases. The CDR3 length is 16 residues. Germline V CDR1 and CDR2: MNHNY, SVGAGI (reference sequence). V lost 7 bases to trimming and J lost 2 bases; unmatched junction nucleotides: 13. The CDR3 region is CASISGGNGGNTEAFF. CDR3 nucleotide sequence: TGTGCCAGCATATCAGGGGGAAATGGTGGTAACACTGAAGCTTTCTTT.

V usage is TRBV5-1 and J usage is TRBJ1-2; TRBD1 is a possible D gene (6 bases). CDR1 is SGHRS and CDR2 is YFSETQ in the germline V gene. This CDR3 region has 12 residues. V lost 4 bases and J lost 5, with 9 bases in between. In DNA, the CDR3 is TGCGCCAGCAGCGCCGGGACATATGGCTACACCTTC. Its protein product is CASSAGTYGYTF.

This chain connects TRBV27 to TRBJ2-3, with 10 bases that match TRBD2. The CDR3 is 14 residues long. Germline trimming cut 5 bases from V and 4 bases from J; bases unmatched to any gene: 3. The germline V gene has CDR1 MNHEY and CDR2 SMNVEV (reference sequence). CDR3 sequence: CASSSGGGADTQYF. CDR3 sequence (DNA): TGTGCCAGCAGTAGCGGGGGGGGGGCAGATACGCAGTATTTT.

This clonotype was counted ten times or more. The genes are TRBV7-8 and TRBJ2-2; a possible D gene is TRBD1 (5 bases). Per germline, CDR1 SGHVS and CDR2 FQNEAQ. Between the trimmed V and J ends, which lost 5 bases and 4 bases, there was a span of 11 bases. The CDR3 sequence is 14 residues long. In nucleotides, the CDR3 is TGTGCCAGCAGCCCGACCCAGGGCACCGGGGAGCTGTTTTTT. Translation gives CASSPTQGTGELFF. Full variable domain (outside the CDR3, taken from reference TRBV7-8 and TRBJ2-2): GAGVSQSPRYKVAKRGQDVALRCDPISGHVSLFWYQQALGQGPEFLTYFQNEAQLDKSGLPSDRFFAERPEGSVSTLKIQRTQQEDSAVYLCASSPTQGTGELFFGEGSRLTVL.

The rearrangement uses TRBV15 and TRBJ1-5; D uncertain. Germline CDR1 is LNHNV and CDR2 is YYDKDF (reference sequence). The CDR3 has 15 amino acids. With 0 bases removed from V and 6 bases from J, the gap between germline ends came to 12 bases. CDR3 sequence: CATSRDASKGQPQHF. CDR3 nucleotides: TGTGCCACCAGCAGAGATGCCTCTAAGGGTCAGCCCCAGCATTTT. Full variable domain (remainder filled in from reference TRBV15 and TRBJ1-5): DAMVIQNPRYQVTQFGKPVTLSCSQTLNHNVMYWYQQKSSQAPKLLFHYYDKDFNNEADTPDNFQSRRPNTSFCFLDIRSPGLGDTAMYLCATSRDASKGQPQHFGDGTRLSIL.

This chain uses TRBV20-1 with TRBJ1-5; D remains unclear. Deletions cut 3 bases from V and 1 base from J, with 7 bases between. Germline CDR1 DFQATT, CDR2 SNEGSKA (reference sequence). The CDR3 contains 13 residues. Here the CDR3 reads CSASSESNQPQHF. Written as DNA, the CDR3 is TGCAGTGCTAGTAGCGAAAGCAATCAGCCCCAGCATTTT.